Listed below are T cell receptor beta chains from one sample, sequenced in a study of blood T cell repertoires in COVID-19. The assay was immunoSEQ multiplex PCR, and TCRdb's table has in-frame clones only and misses some. The table records about 210,000 clones, around 80% of them present only once. The sample consisted of peripheral blood. The receptor source for this set is a man over 45 with active or convalescent COVID-19. Each CDR3 is given with its conserved first and last residue.

j_gene	v_gene	len	CDR3aa
TRBJ1-4	TRBV5-1	14	CASSPEPLNEKLFF
TRBJ1-3	TRBV28	15	CASSLRTVLGNTIYF
TRBJ2-7	TRBV9	17	CASSVATMGAGPYEQYF
TRBJ1-1	TRBV29-1	14	CSVEGGQAKTEAFF
TRBJ2-2	TRBV27	16	CASSLQGTLRTGELFF
TRBJ2-2	TRBV18	15	CASSVTSGGPGELFF
TRBJ1-2	TRBV29-1	8	CSVLGYTF
TRBJ2-7	TRBV7-9	13	CASSSKGLYEQYF
TRBJ1-6	TRBV25-1	16	CASSITAGTGNSPLHF
TRBJ1-4	TRBV9	13	CASSVGAREELFF
TRBJ2-3	TRBV11-2	15	CASSSSASGQDTQYF
TRBJ1-1	TRBV6-1	14	CASSELGRNTEAFF
TRBJ2-3	TRBV29-1	18	CSVEASGSPNLSTDTQYF
TRBJ2-1	TRBV27	15	CASSSGLAGTNEQFF
TRBJ2-2	TRBV28	15	CASLPPRGNTGELFF
TRBJ2-7	TRBV4-1	16	CASSQGTSVFSYEQYF